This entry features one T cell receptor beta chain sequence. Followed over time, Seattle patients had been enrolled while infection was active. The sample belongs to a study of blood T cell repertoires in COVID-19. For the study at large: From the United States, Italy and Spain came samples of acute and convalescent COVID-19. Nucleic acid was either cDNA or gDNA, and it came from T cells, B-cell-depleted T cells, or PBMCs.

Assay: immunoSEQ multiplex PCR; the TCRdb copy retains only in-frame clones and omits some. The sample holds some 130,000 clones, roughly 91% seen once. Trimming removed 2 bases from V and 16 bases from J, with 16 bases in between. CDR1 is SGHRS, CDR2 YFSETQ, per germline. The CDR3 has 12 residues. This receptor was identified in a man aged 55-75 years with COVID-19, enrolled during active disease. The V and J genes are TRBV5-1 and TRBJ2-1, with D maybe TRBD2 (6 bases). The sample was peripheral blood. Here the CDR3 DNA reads TGCGCCAGCAGCTTTGCGGGACGCCTCCTTTTCTTC. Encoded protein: CASSFAGRLLFF.